This T cell receptor beta chain was found in a study of siplizumab effects on memory and regulatory T cells. Study summary: Paired mixed lymphocyte reactions compared siplizumab 1 ug/mL against no drug.

Comment on this clone: Its antigen is undetermined.

The table came from immunoSEQ multiplex PCR; TCRdb's copy has only in-frame clones and leaves some out. This table holds approximately 9,700 clones, about 45% found once. The authors kept the mixed lymphocyte reaction cells in coculture at 37°C for under seven days. The CDR3 spans 16 residues. The gene calls are TRBV21-1 and TRBJ2-1; TRBD2, as called in the table, went unchecked against the DNA. TRBV21-1 is recorded as a pseudogene. Sequencing was carried out using CFSE-low (dividing) CD4+ T cells sorted from an allogeneic mixed lymphocyte reaction. The clonotype was recovered from a human donor in good health; the cells came from an allogeneic mixed lymphocyte reaction. The CDR3 loop is CASSLTRLGAYNEQFF. The CDR3 region has the DNA TGTGCCAGCTCCCTAACCCGACTAGGGGCCTACAATGAGCAGTTCTTC.